Presented here are 24 T cell receptor beta chains from one specimen sequenced in a study of blood T cell repertoires in COVID-19. Assay: immunoSEQ multiplex PCR; the TCRdb copy retains only in-frame clones and omits some. Of around 260,000 clones in the sample, roughly 91% were seen once. The specimen sequenced was peripheral blood. All receptors derive from a man aged 25-45 years with acute or convalescent COVID-19.

The chain joins TRBV28 to TRBJ1-2; no definite D call. This CDR3 contains 12 residues. Between the trimmed V and J ends, which lost 6 bases and 4 bases, there was a span of 9 bases. Germline V gives CDR1 MDHEN, CDR2 SYDVKM. The chain's CDR3 is CASSRSGYGYTF. The CDR3 bases are TGTGCCAGCAGCCGGTCTGGCTATGGCTACACCTTC.

The chain employs TRBV2 and TRBJ1-3; D ambiguous. Trimming took 4 bases from V and 0 from J, leaving 7 bases between them. The CDR3 runs 14 residues. The V gene's germline CDR1 is SNHLY and CDR2 FYNNEI. Written as DNA, the CDR3 is TGTGCCAGCAGTGTGGAGAGCTCTGGAAACACCATATATTTT. This gives the protein CASSVESSGNTIYF.

The chain carries TRBV15 and TRBJ2-5, with 9 nucleotides matching TRBD1. The germline gives CDR1 LNHNV, CDR2 YYDKDF (reference sequence). The CDR3 has 15 amino acids. The V segment lost 5 bases and the J segment 4 bases; nucleotides outside the gene matches: 8. DNA for the CDR3: TGTGCCACCAGCCGATACAGGGGGCGGGGAGAGACCCAGTACTTC. This gives the protein CATSRYRGRGETQYF. Full variable domain (outside the CDR3, taken from reference TRBV15 and TRBJ2-5): DAMVIQNPRYQVTQFGKPVTLSCSQTLNHNVMYWYQQKSSQAPKLLFHYYDKDFNNEADTPDNFQSRRPNTSFCFLDIRSPGLGDTAMYLCATSRYRGRGETQYFGPGTRLLVL.

V gene TRBV6-5 combines with J gene TRBJ1-1; 7 nucleotides align to TRBD1. CDR3 size: 16 residues. The ends lost 4 bases at V and 5 bases at J; junction bases unmatched: 13. Germline-derived CDR1 and CDR2 are MNHEY and SVGAGI. CDR3: CASSFAAGGSRTEAFF. The CDR3 DNA follows: TGTGCCAGCAGTTTCGCCGCAGGGGGGTCGCGGACTGAAGCTTTCTTT.

The CDR3 sequence: CASSRGQGAFTIYF. Here the CDR3 DNA reads TGTGCCAGCAGTAGAGGACAGGGGGCTTTCACCATATATTTT. This sequence joins TRBV27 and TRBJ1-3, with 11 bases matching TRBD1. Germline V CDR1 and CDR2: MNHEY, SMNVEV (reference sequence). The CDR3 runs 14 residues. Trimming took 5 bases from V and 9 from J; bases not matched to a gene: 6.

The V call is TRBV29-1, the J call TRBJ1-1; D may be TRBD1 (5 bases). Germline CDR1 SQVTM, CDR2 ANQGSEA. Trimming removed 4 bases at V and 0 bases at J, with 15 bases between. The CDR3 extends over 15 amino acids. This CDR3 reads CSVVGAEPVNTEAFF. The CDR3 nucleotides are TGCAGCGTTGTTGGGGCGGAGCCGGTGAACACTGAAGCTTTCTTT.

Remarks on this clone: Other nucleotide sequences in the sample specify the same CDR3. The V call is TRBV5-1, the J call TRBJ2-3, with TRBD1 matching 9 bases. The CDR3 length is 15 residues. V lost 3 bases, J lost 6 bases, and 8 bases stayed unmatched. The germline gives CDR1 SGHRS, CDR2 YFSETQ. The CDR3 coding sequence is TGCGCCAGCAGCTCTTCCGGGACAGGGATCGATACGCAGTATTTT. This encodes CASSSSGTGIDTQYF.

Of note for this clone: The same CDR3 is also encoded by other DNA sequences in this sample. The V and J genes are TRBV27 and TRBJ1-5, with D possibly matching TRBD1 (5 bases). There are 14 residues in the CDR3. The germline V gene has CDR1 MNHEY and CDR2 SMNVEV (reference sequence). Trimming left V 5 bases short and J 4 bases short, with 12 bases between. The CDR3 DNA sequence: TGTGCCAGCAGTCGGGATCGGGGGAATCAGCCCCAGCATTTT. It specifies CASSRDRGNQPQHF.

In the case of this clone: This CDR3 is also generated by other DNA sequences in the sample. As DNA, the CDR3 is TGCGCCAGCAGCCAAGAGCGTAATCAGCCCCAGCATTTT. Protein product: CASSQERNQPQHF. The V call is TRBV4-1, the J call TRBJ1-5; D call uncertain. Germline lookup yields CDR1 MGHRA and CDR2 YSYEKL. V was shortened by 0 bases and J by 4 bases, with 4 bases between the two germline ends. There are 13 residues in the CDR3.

The chain employs TRBV28 and TRBJ2-7, with 12 bases aligning to TRBD1. Trimming at V came to 5 bases and at J to 4 bases, leaving 9 bases not matched to a gene. Looked up from germline, CDR1 is MDHEN and CDR2 is SYDVKM. The CDR3 has 16 amino acids. The CDR3 nucleotides read TGTGCCAGCAGTCTCTTGGGGGACAGGGGGCTGTACGAGCAGTACTTC. Translation gives CASSLLGDRGLYEQYF.

This chain connects TRBV11-2 to TRBJ2-1; 9 bases line up with TRBD2. The CDR3 totals 17 residues. Trimming removed 3 bases from V and 2 bases from J; junction bases left unmatched: 8. In germline, CDR1 is SGHAT, CDR2 FQNNGV. The CDR3 loop is CASSFISGGGAYNEQFF. DNA of the CDR3: TGTGCCAGCAGCTTCATATCTGGCGGGGGGGCCTACAATGAGCAGTTCTTC. Complete variable domain (other parts from reference TRBV11-2 and TRBJ2-1): EAGVAQSPRYKIIEKRQSVAFWCNPISGHATLYWYQQILGQGPKLLIQFQNNGVVDDSQLPKDRFSAERLKGVDSTLKIQPAKLEDSAVYLCASSFISGGGAYNEQFFGPGTRLTVL.

This clone showed up just a few times. This rearrangement joins TRBV10-1 to TRBJ2-3; a weak D match, TRBD2 (5 bases). The germline CDR1 and CDR2 sequences are WNHNN and SYGVQD (reference sequence). CDR3 length: 15 residues. V was clipped by 2 bases and J by 0 bases, with 9 bases between them. The CDR3 protein is CASSEGLGSTDTQYF. The CDR3 region has the DNA TGCGCCAGCAGTGAGGGACTGGGTAGCACAGATACGCAGTATTTT.

J is TRBJ2-2 and V is TRBV5-1, with 8 bases that match TRBD2. The germline V gene encodes CDR1 SGHRS and CDR2 YFSETQ. This CDR3 contains 15 residues. The junction had 5 bases not matched to a gene; V was cut back by 1 base and J by 6 bases. In DNA, the CDR3 is TGCGCCAGCAGCTTGACCGCGGGGGGATCCGGGGAGCTGTTTTTT. Its protein product is CASSLTAGGSGELFF.

The J gene is TRBJ2-7, the V gene TRBV5-8; TRBD1 aligns across 7 bases. This CDR3 has 14 amino acids. CDR1 is SGHTS and CDR2 is YDEGEE in the germline V gene. V lost 6 bases to trimming and J lost 7 bases; unmatched junction nucleotides: 13. Here the CDR3 reads CASTGQSLPGEQYF. In DNA form, the CDR3 reads TGTGCCAGCACGGGACAGAGCTTACCGGGGGAGCAGTACTTC. Supplemented by reference TRBV5-8 and TRBJ2-7, the full variable domain reads EAGVTQSPTHLIKTRGQQATLRCSPISGHTSVYWYQQALGLGLQFLLWYDEGEERNRGNFPPRFSGRQFPNYSSELNVNALELEDSALYLCASTGQSLPGEQYFGPGTRLTVT.

The chain carries TRBV3-1 (or the pseudogene TRBV3-2) and TRBJ1-3; D gene unclear. V dropped 0 bases and J dropped 0 bases, with 6 bases sitting between them. The CDR3 sequence is 15 residues long. Germline V gene data show CDR1 as LGHDT and CDR2 as YNNKEL (reference sequence). CDR3 loop: CASSQETVSGNTIYF. CDR3 DNA: TGTGCCAGCAGCCAAGAAACAGTCTCTGGAAACACCATATATTTT.

The CDR3 sequence is CASRWNSGTVNQPQHF. The CDR3 region has the DNA TGTGCCAGCAGGTGGAACTCGGGGACAGTCAATCAGCCCCAGCATTTT. The rearrangement uses TRBV28 and TRBJ1-5; TRBD1 matches 7 bases. Germline V gene data show CDR1 as MDHEN and CDR2 as SYDVKM. With 6 bases clipped from V and 3 bases from J, the junction kept 11 bases outside the gene matches. The length of the CDR3 is 16 residues.

The J gene is TRBJ2-5, the V gene TRBV5-4, with 7 nucleotides matching TRBD2. The CDR3 is made up of 12 amino acids. Unmatched junction bases numbered 3, after V lost 7 bases and J lost 3 bases. CDR1 SGHNT and CDR2 YYREEE come from the germline V gene (reference sequence). For the CDR3, the DNA is TGTGCCAGCGGGGGGGACGAAGAGACCCAGTACTTC. It is translated as CASGGDEETQYF.

The genes are TRBV11-2 and TRBJ1-1, with D possibly being TRBD1 (6 bases). The germline V and J ends were trimmed by 1 base and 5 bases, with 14 bases remaining between them. Germline CDR1 SGHAT, CDR2 FQNNGV. The CDR3 extends over 15 amino acids. The CDR3 spells CASSLGPRTVTEAFF. The CDR3 DNA is TGTGCCAGCAGCTTAGGACCTAGGACAGTGACTGAAGCTTTCTTT. Together with reference TRBV11-2 and TRBJ1-1, the CDR3 gives the full variable domain: EAGVAQSPRYKIIEKRQSVAFWCNPISGHATLYWYQQILGQGPKLLIQFQNNGVVDDSQLPKDRFSAERLKGVDSTLKIQPAKLEDSAVYLCASSLGPRTVTEAFFGQGTRLTVV.

The genes are TRBV13 and TRBJ1-2; D is unresolved. Trimming pared 0 bases from V and 8 bases from J, leaving 13 bases between. CDR3 length: 14 amino acids. CDR1 is PRHDT and CDR2 is FYEKMQ in the germline V gene (reference sequence). In nucleotides, the CDR3 is TGTGCCAGCAGCTTAGGCGGAGATATTGTGGGCTACACCTTC. Its protein product is CASSLGGDIVGYTF.

J is TRBJ2-3 and V is TRBV28; no firm D call. The CDR3 is 12 amino acids. CDR1 MDHEN and CDR2 SYDVKM come from the germline V gene. V was clipped by 11 bases and J by 0 bases, with 9 bases between them. CDR3 sequence reads: CAGAASTDTQYF. The CDR3 region has the DNA TGTGCCGGAGCCGCCAGCACAGATACGCAGTATTTT.

The chain carries TRBV5-8 and TRBJ2-1; D perhaps matches TRBD1 (6 bases). CDR3 length: 15 residues. The V end lost 7 bases, the J end lost 7 bases, and 21 bases lay between the germline ends. Germline-derived CDR1 and CDR2 are SGHTS and YDEGEE. In DNA form, the CDR3 reads TGTGCCAGCGCACCAGGGCAGGGGATAACAAATGAGCAGTTCTTC. Amino acids: CASAPGQGITNEQFF. The full variable domain, with the rest looked up from reference TRBV5-8 and TRBJ2-1, is EAGVTQSPTHLIKTRGQQATLRCSPISGHTSVYWYQQALGLGLQFLLWYDEGEERNRGNFPPRFSGRQFPNYSSELNVNALELEDSALYLCASAPGQGITNEQFFGPGTRLTVL.

This sequence joins TRBV4-2 and TRBJ1-4, with D possibly TRBD1 on 6 matching bases. The CDR3 contains 16 residues. The ends were cut back, 0 bases at V and 8 bases at J, with 16 bases in the middle. Per germline, CDR1 LGHNA and CDR2 YNFKEQ. CDR3 nucleotides: TGTGCCAGCAGCCAAGAATTTGCCAGGGGAGAGGAAAAACTGTTTTTT. Its protein product is CASSQEFARGEEKLFF.

The gene calls are TRBV27 and TRBJ2-2; maybe TRBD1 (6 bases). Trimming removed 5 bases at V and 4 bases at J, with 14 bases between. The CDR3 is 15 residues long. Germline CDR1 and CDR2: MNHEY and SMNVEV (reference sequence). CDR3 amino acids: CASSELQGSTGELFF. CDR3 in DNA: TGTGCCAGCAGTGAATTACAGGGTTCCACCGGGGAGCTGTTTTTT.

The genes are TRBV19 and TRBJ1-1; tentatively, D is TRBD1 (6 bases). V lost 3 bases and J lost 4, with 21 bases in between. The germline CDR1 and CDR2 sequences are LNHDA and SQIVND (reference sequence). The CDR3 length is 17 residues. CDR3 protein: CASSIKVLQGGGTEAFF. The CDR3, as DNA: TGTGCCAGTAGTATTAAGGTACTACAGGGTGGGGGCACTGAAGCTTTCTTT.